This entry lists 20 T cell receptor beta chains sequenced from one sample in a study of human T cells and chemical hapten exposure. The time point was: pre-sensitization, week 0. Treatment in this sample: therapeutic diphenylcyclopropenone sensitization with weekly scalp DPC. In TCRdb, the RACE reads were re-called with MiXCR into one record per CDR3 protein. Among some 110,000 distinct CDR3 sequences, roughly 12% were seen once, and the ten largest hold around 1.7%. The sequences come from whole blood, collected in connection with sensitization to the hapten diphenylcyclopropenone (DPC). The receptors come from a woman in her 50s with alopecia areata. Some clones in this sample may be carry-over from other donors' samples.

The rearrangement joins TRBV2 to TRBJ1-5, with D hard to call. CDR3 length equals 16 residues. CDR1 and CDR2 (germline): SNHLY, FYNNEI. The ends were cut back, 4 bases at V and 0 bases at J, with 13 bases in the middle. Here the CDR3 DNA reads TGTGCCAGCAGTGGCTTGTGGGGTCATAGCAATCAGCCCCAGCATTTT. It yields the protein CASSGLWGHSNQPQHF.

A few counts support this clonotype. J is TRBJ1-2 and V is TRBV6-1, with D unclear. Germline loops: CDR1 MNHNS, CDR2 SASEGT. This CDR3 region has 14 residues. Trimming took 3 bases from V and 2 from J, leaving 10 bases between them. In DNA form, the CDR3 reads TGTGCCAGCAGTGAGGGCGGACGGAACTATGGCTACACCTTC. Translated: CASSEGGRNYGYTF.

The V call is TRBV18, the J call TRBJ2-5, with D possibly TRBD2 on 6 matching bases. The ends were cut back, 3 bases at V and 1 base at J, with 12 bases in the middle. Germline CDR1 and CDR2: KGHSH and LQKENI. This CDR3 is 15 amino acids long. The CDR3 coding sequence is TGTGCCAGCTCACCGCGGGGCCTGCTCCAAGAGACCCAGTACTTC. This gives the protein CASSPRGLLQETQYF. Full variable domain (remainder filled in from reference TRBV18 and TRBJ2-5): NAGVMQNPRHLVRRRGQEARLRCSPMKGHSHVYWYRQLPEEGLKFMVYLQKENIIDESGMPKERFSAEFPKEGPSILRIQQVVRGDSAAYFCASSPRGLLQETQYFGPGTRLLVL.

This clonotype was counted ten times or more. The CDR3 protein is CSARFRDSNQPQHF. The CDR3 DNA follows: TGCAGTGCTAGGTTCAGGGACAGCAATCAGCCCCAGCATTTT. This sequence joins TRBV20-1 and TRBJ1-5; TRBD1 is a possible D gene (5 bases). Per the germline V gene, CDR1 is DFQATT and CDR2 is SNEGSKA (reference sequence). The CDR3 is 14 amino acids. V lost 3 bases and J 1 base, leaving 10 bases between the germline ends.

Regarding this clonotype: A read error may account for a junction end that differs from germline. The rearrangement links TRBV10-3 to TRBJ2-5; TRBD1 matches at 9 bases. The CDR3 sequence is 12 residues long. In germline, CDR1 is ENHRY, CDR2 SYGVKD. The DNA of the CDR3 is TGTGCCATCAGTGACGACACGCGGGACAGGGACTTC. This codes for CAISDDTRDRDF.

This clonotype was observed at least ten times. V and J are TRBV12-3 or TRBV12-4 and TRBJ2-2, with TRBD2 matching 7 bases. This CDR3 has 14 residues. V was pared by 6 bases and J by 5 bases, with 6 bases of the junction left unmatched. The CDR3 reads CASRSPLATGELFF. In DNA form, the CDR3 reads TGTGCCAGCAGGTCCCCACTAGCGACCGGGGAGCTGTTTTTT.

This clonotype appeared many times. The chain uses TRBV6-5 and TRBJ1-6; 8 nucleotides line up with TRBD1. The CDR3 contains 13 residues. The V gene end was trimmed by 8 bases and the J gene end by 7 bases; junction bases not matched to a gene: 4. CDR1 is MNHEY and CDR2 is SVGAGI in the germline V gene. CDR3 DNA sequence: TGTGCCAGCGGGGGACAGGCGAATTCACCCCTCCACTTT. Amino acid sequence: CASGGQANSPLHF.

J is TRBJ1-2 and V is TRBV28; possible D gene TRBD1, 6 bases. There are 13 residues in the CDR3. V shed 5 bases and J shed 5 bases, with 12 bases lying between them. CDR1 and CDR2 from the germline V gene are MDHEN and SYDVKM. The CDR3 nucleotides read TGTGCCAGCAGTCCCCGGGACAAATATGGCTACACCTTC. It is translated as CASSPRDKYGYTF.

This clonotype has more than one count but fewer than ten. An end of the junction differs from the germline gene, which may be a read error. The rearrangement joins TRBV18 to TRBJ2-3; unclear D gene. The CDR3 length is 16 residues. Per germline, CDR1 KGHSH and CDR2 LQKENI. As DNA, the CDR3 is TGTTCCAGCTCACCAAACCCCCAGTTACTGATAGATACGCAGTATTTT. Encoded protein: CSSSPNPQLLIDTQYF.

This clonotype was recorded a few times. The CDR3 DNA reads as TGTGCCAGCAGTTTAAACGGGTTCTCCTACGAGCAGTACTTC. It is translated as CASSLNGFSYEQYF. The V and J genes are TRBV12-3 or TRBV12-4 and TRBJ2-7; no definite D call. V gave up 2 bases and J gave up 0 bases, with 8 bases separating them. The CDR3 extends over 14 amino acids.

This chain connects TRBV11-2 to TRBJ2-5; TRBD2 matches at 7 bases. The germline gives CDR1 SGHAT, CDR2 FQNNGV. The CDR3 loop spans 15 amino acids. Losses at the gene ends were 5 bases for V and 7 bases for J; bases not matched to a gene: 13. The CDR3 reads CASSPQSSGIGTQYF. In nucleotides, the CDR3 is TGTGCCAGCAGCCCTCAATCGAGCGGGATAGGGACCCAGTACTTC.

This clonotype was found a few times. The chain is built from TRBV7-9 and TRBJ1-2; the match to TRBD1 covers 8 bases. CDR3 length: 15 amino acids. In germline, CDR1 is SEHNR, CDR2 FQNEAQ (reference sequence). Unmatched junction bases numbered 9, after V lost 6 bases and J lost 3 bases. The CDR3 coding sequence is TGTGCCAGCAGTCTTGGACAGGGCGGGTACTATGGCTACACCTTC. Translated: CASSLGQGGYYGYTF.

The V and J genes are TRBV6-5 and TRBJ2-7; D tentatively reads TRBD1 or TRBD2 (5 bases each). CDR1 and CDR2 from the germline V gene are MNHEY and SVGAGI. Trimming stripped 5 bases from V and 5 bases from J, with 13 bases between. The CDR3 has 13 residues. CDR3 loop: CASSLRENHEQYF. CDR3 coding DNA: TGTGCCAGCAGTCTCAGGGAGAACCACGAGCAGTACTTC.

This clonotype was observed a handful of times. The chain carries TRBV7-2 and TRBJ2-3, with D unclear. Trimming pared 5 bases from V and 1 base from J, leaving 4 bases between. CDR1 SGHTA and CDR2 FQGNSA come from the germline V gene. The CDR3 has 12 residues. The CDR3 DNA reads as TGTGCCAGCAGCCCTCGCACAGATACGCAGTATTTT. Protein: CASSPRTDTQYF.

This clonotype was counted many times. This chain joins TRBV6-2 or TRBV6-3 and TRBJ1-1; D is undetermined. CDR3 length: 12 amino acids. The V end lost 2 bases, the J end lost 4 bases, and 5 bases lay between the germline ends. Germline V lookup: CDR1 MNHEY, CDR2 SVGEGT. CDR3 DNA sequence: TGTGCCAGCAGTTACGGAGTCACTGAAGCTTTCTTT. It codes for CASSYGVTEAFF.

In its sample, this clonotype was seen a few times. This chain links TRBV28 with TRBJ2-1; TRBD1 agrees at 7 bases. Germline assignment: CDR1 MDHEN and CDR2 SYDVKM. CDR3 size: 14 residues. The trim removed 5 bases at V and 8 bases at J, leaving 9 bases unmatched. CDR3 in amino acids: CASSADRVLYEQFF. DNA for the CDR3: TGTGCCAGCAGTGCCGACAGGGTTCTGTATGAGCAGTTCTTC.

This clonotype was seen more than once but under ten times. The rearrangement joins TRBV7-9 to TRBJ2-7, with D perhaps matching TRBD1 (6 bases). Germline V CDR1 and CDR2: SEHNR, FQNEAQ (reference sequence). The CDR3 is 15 residues long. Trimming pared 5 bases from V and 0 bases from J, leaving 14 bases between. The CDR3 sequence: CASSRPGHVSYEQYF. The CDR3 bases are TGTGCCAGCAGCAGGCCGGGACACGTCTCCTACGAGCAGTACTTC.

The sample holds a few counts of this clonotype. The chain recombines TRBV20-1 with TRBJ2-3; 8 positions match TRBD2. CDR1 is DFQATT and CDR2 is SNEGSKA in the germline V gene (reference sequence). CDR3 length: 16 amino acids. Germline trimming cut 1 base from V and 3 bases from J; bases unmatched to any gene: 9. The CDR3 is CSARVAGFGVTDTQYF. CDR3 nucleotide sequence: TGCAGTGCTAGAGTAGCGGGGTTTGGGGTGACAGATACGCAGTATTTT.

J is TRBJ2-7 and V is TRBV5-1, with 9 bases aligning to TRBD2. The CDR3 extends over 15 amino acids. V dropped 7 bases and J dropped 5; count of bases not matched to a gene: 13. Germline CDR1 and CDR2: SGHRS and YFSETQ. The chain's CDR3 is CASRPGQRGAHEQYF. For the CDR3, the DNA is TGCGCCAGCCGCCCGGGCCAGCGGGGGGCTCACGAGCAGTACTTC. Variable domain in full (rest from reference TRBV5-1 and TRBJ2-7): KAGVTQTPRYLIKTRGQQVTLSCSPISGHRSVSWYQQTPGQGLQFLFEYFSETQRNKGNFPGRFSGRQFSNSRSEMNVSTLELGDSALYLCASRPGQRGAHEQYFGPGTRLTVT.

This clonotype was detected only a few times. The J gene is TRBJ1-6, the V gene TRBV29-1; the D gene is possibly TRBD1 (6 bases). The CDR3 is 14 residues long. V lost 7 bases and J lost 7, with 17 bases in between. Germline loops: CDR1 SQVTM, CDR2 ANQGSEA. In nucleotides, the CDR3 is TGCAGCGCAATAGTTGGGGGGCGAAATTCACCCCTCCACTTT. Its protein product is CSAIVGGRNSPLHF.